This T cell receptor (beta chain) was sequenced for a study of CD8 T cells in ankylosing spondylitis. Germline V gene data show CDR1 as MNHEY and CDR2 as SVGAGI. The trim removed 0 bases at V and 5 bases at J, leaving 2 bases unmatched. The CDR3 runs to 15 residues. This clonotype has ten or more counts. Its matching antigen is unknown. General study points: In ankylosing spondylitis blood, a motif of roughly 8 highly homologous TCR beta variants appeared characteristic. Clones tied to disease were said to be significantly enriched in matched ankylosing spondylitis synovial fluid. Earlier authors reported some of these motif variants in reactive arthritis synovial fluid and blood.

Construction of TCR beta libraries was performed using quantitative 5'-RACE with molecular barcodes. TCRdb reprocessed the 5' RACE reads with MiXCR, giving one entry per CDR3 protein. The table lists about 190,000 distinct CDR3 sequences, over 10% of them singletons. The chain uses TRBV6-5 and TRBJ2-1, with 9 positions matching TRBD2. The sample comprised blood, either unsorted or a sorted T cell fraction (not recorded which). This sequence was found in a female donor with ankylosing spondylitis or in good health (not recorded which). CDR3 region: CASSYSTSGHNEQFF. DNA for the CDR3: TGTGCCAGCAGTTACTCGACTAGCGGCCACAATGAGCAGTTCTTC.